Below, 25 T cell receptor beta chains from the same sample are listed, as sequenced in a study of blood T cell repertoires in COVID-19. Produced via immunoSEQ multiplex PCR; TCRdb's table is partial and in-frame only. The profile shows under 300,000 clones, more than 75% of them singletons. Source material: PBMCs or T cells enriched from blood (not recorded which). These receptors all come from a woman in her thirties or forties with acute COVID-19.

The rearrangement links TRBV4-1 to TRBJ2-7; possibly TRBD1 for D (5 bases). The CDR3 is 15 amino acids. Trimming removed 4 bases at V and 4 bases at J, with 17 bases between. Germline V gene lookup returns CDR1 MGHRA and CDR2 YSYEKL. This CDR3 reads CASSLDWGSLYEQYF. In nucleotides, the CDR3 is TGCGCCAGCAGCCTAGATTGGGGCTCTCTATACGAGCAGTACTTC.

The chain employs TRBV3-1 (or the pseudogene TRBV3-2) and TRBJ2-3; TRBD2 agrees at 12 bases. From germline, CDR1 is LGHDT and CDR2 YNNKEL (reference sequence). The length of the CDR3 is 16 residues. The J segment lost 10 bases and the V segment lost 1 base, leaving 9 bases of the junction unmatched. CDR3 residues: CASSQGLAGAGGAQYF. The CDR3 region has the DNA TGTGCCAGCAGCCAAGGACTAGCGGGAGCTGGCGGCGCGCAGTATTTT.

This sequence joins TRBV2 and TRBJ2-7; TRBD2 aligns across 7 bases. The CDR3 runs to 15 residues. Germline trimming cut 2 bases from V and 5 bases from J; bases unmatched to any gene: 9. Looked up from germline, CDR1 is SNHLY and CDR2 is FYNNEI. In DNA form, the CDR3 reads TGTGCCAGCAGTGAAAGCCTTGGTGGGGGGGACGAGCAGTACTTC. Translation: CASSESLGGGDEQYF. The entire variable domain, with the rest obtained from reference TRBV2 and TRBJ2-7, is as follows: EPEVTQTPSHQVTQMGQEVILRCVPISNHLYFYWYRQILGQKVEFLVSFYNNEISEKSEIFDDQFSVERPDGSNFTLKIRSTKLEDSAMYFCASSESLGGGDEQYFGPGTRLTVT.

The rearrangement joins TRBV28 to TRBJ2-2; 7 bases agree with TRBD1. The CDR3 is 17 residues long. Germline CDR1 is MDHEN and CDR2 is SYDVKM. Unmatched junction bases numbered 15, after V lost 7 bases and J lost 4 bases. The CDR3 coding sequence is TGTGCCAGCACCTTAGGGGGCCTATCCCCGGGCACCGGGGAGCTGTTTTTT. Translating gives CASTLGGLSPGTGELFF.

The V gene is TRBV6-5, the J gene TRBJ1-1, with TRBD1 matching 7 bases. J was trimmed by 5 bases and V by 6 bases; bases with no gene match: 6. CDR3 length: 13 amino acids. The germline V gene has CDR1 MNHEY and CDR2 SVGAGI. The CDR3 DNA reads TGTGCCAGCAGAACTACAGGGGAAACTGAAGCTTTCTTT. Translated, it gives CASRTTGETEAFF.

This sequence joins TRBV7-8 and TRBJ1-5; 7 positions agree with TRBD1. Germline values: CDR1 SGHVS, CDR2 FQNEAQ. This CDR3 is built from 16 residues. With V trimmed by 3 bases and J by 3 bases, 8 bases remained unmatched. CDR3 residues: CASSLTGNDINQPQHF. The DNA of the CDR3 is TGTGCCAGCAGCTTGACAGGGAACGATATCAATCAGCCCCAGCATTTT. Together with reference TRBV7-8 and TRBJ1-5, the CDR3 gives the full variable domain: GAGVSQSPRYKVAKRGQDVALRCDPISGHVSLFWYQQALGQGPEFLTYFQNEAQLDKSGLPSDRFFAERPEGSVSTLKIQRTQQEDSAVYLCASSLTGNDINQPQHFGDGTRLSIL.

The rearrangement links TRBV5-1 to TRBJ2-3; D gene unclear. V lost 4 bases, J lost 0 bases, and 3 bases lay in between. The V gene's germline CDR1 is SGHRS and CDR2 YFSETQ. CDR3 size: 12 residues. The DNA of the CDR3 is TGCGCCAGCAGCCGTAGCACAGATACGCAGTATTTT. It is translated as CASSRSTDTQYF.

CDR3 nucleotides: TGTGCCAGCTCACCGGAGTCCACCGGGGAGCTGTTTTTT. Translation: CASSPESTGELFF. The V call is TRBV18, the J call TRBJ2-2; D ambiguous. CDR1 and CDR2 from the germline V gene are KGHSH and LQKENI. The V end lost 3 bases, the J end lost 4 bases, and 6 bases lay between the germline ends. This CDR3 is 13 amino acids long.

This clone has a single count. The chain joins TRBV5-1 to TRBJ2-1, with D perhaps TRBD1 (6 bases). Trimming removed 4 bases at V and 1 base at J, with 9 bases between. CDR3 length: 14 amino acids. Germline CDR1 and CDR2: SGHRS and YFSETQ. This CDR3 is CASSPDSSYNEQFF. Written as DNA, the CDR3 is TGCGCCAGCAGCCCGGACAGTTCCTACAATGAGCAGTTCTTC.

This chain uses TRBV19 with TRBJ2-2; the match to TRBD2 covers 9 bases. The CDR3 contains 15 residues. The germline CDR1 and CDR2 sequences are LNHDA and SQIVND (reference sequence). Losses at the gene ends were 3 bases for V and 7 bases for J; bases not matched to a gene: 6. The CDR3 spells CASSILAGYGGELFF. In DNA form, the CDR3 reads TGTGCCAGTAGTATCCTAGCGGGATATGGCGGGGAGCTGTTTTTT.

The chain links TRBV5-1 to TRBJ2-5, with 10 bases that match TRBD2. J was trimmed by 5 bases and V by 0 bases; bases with no gene match: 4. CDR1 and CDR2 (germline): SGHRS, YFSETQ. The CDR3 totals 15 residues. This CDR3 is CASSLGTSGAETQYF. CDR3 in DNA: TGCGCCAGCAGCTTGGGCACTAGCGGGGCTGAGACCCAGTACTTC.

In this sample, this clone turned up once. One junction end disagrees with the germline gene, perhaps due to a read error. The V gene is TRBV7-9, the J gene TRBJ1-1; D is undetermined. This CDR3 is 14 amino acids long. Per the germline V gene, CDR1 is SEHNR and CDR2 is FQNEAQ (reference sequence). CDR3 DNA sequence: TGTGCCAGCAGCCTAGCCCCACAAAACACTGAAGCTTTCTTT. Its protein is CASSLAPQNTEAFF. Full variable domain (rest looked up from reference TRBV7-9 and TRBJ1-1): DTGVSQNPRHKITKRGQNVTFRCDPISEHNRLYWYRQTLGQGPEFLTYFQNEAQLEKSRLLSDRFSAERPKGSFSTLEIQRTEQGDSAMYLCASSLAPQNTEAFFGQGTRLTVV.

The chain carries TRBV30 and TRBJ2-5, with 9 nucleotides matching TRBD1. This CDR3 region has 14 residues. Germline V gene data show CDR1 as GTSNPN and CDR2 as SVGIG (reference sequence). Trimming removed 4 bases from V and 4 bases from J; junction bases left unmatched: 7. The CDR3 region is CAWTGTGLRETQYF. CDR3 nucleotides: TGTGCCTGGACGGGGACAGGGCTCCGAGAGACCCAGTACTTC.

V is TRBV5-1 and J is TRBJ2-1; 9 nucleotides align to TRBD1. Per germline, CDR1 SGHRS and CDR2 YFSETQ. Losses at the gene ends were 2 bases for V and 4 bases for J; bases not matched to a gene: 10. The CDR3 consists of 17 residues. Here the CDR3 DNA reads TGCGCCAGCAGCTTTCTTGCCGGGACAGGGCCTTACAATGAGCAGTTCTTC. Its protein product is CASSFLAGTGPYNEQFF.

This chain connects TRBV12-3 or TRBV12-4 to TRBJ1-2; D unresolved. Trimming left V 3 bases short and J 4 bases short, with 9 bases between. CDR3 length equals 13 residues. The CDR3 DNA reads TGTGCCAGCAGTTTTGGGCAGGCCTATGGCTACACCTTC. This encodes CASSFGQAYGYTF.

As to this clone: Additional DNA sequences in this sample encode the identical CDR3. The CDR3, as DNA: TGTGCCAGCAGCTTAGTAGCGGGGGGCTCCACAGATACGCAGTATTTT. Translated, it gives CASSLVAGGSTDTQYF. This chain links TRBV7-8 with TRBJ2-3, with TRBD2 matching over 10 bases. The ends lost 1 base at V and 2 bases at J; junction bases unmatched: 3. Germline CDR1 reads SGHVS; CDR2 reads FQNEAQ. The CDR3 consists of 16 residues. The full variable domain, with the rest looked up from reference TRBV7-8 and TRBJ2-3, is GAGVSQSPRYKVAKRGQDVALRCDPISGHVSLFWYQQALGQGPEFLTYFQNEAQLDKSGLPSDRFFAERPEGSVSTLKIQRTQQEDSAVYLCASSLVAGGSTDTQYFGPGTRLTVL.

The V gene is TRBV7-9, the J gene TRBJ2-2; D possibly corresponds to TRBD2 (6 bases). The germline V gene encodes CDR1 SEHNR and CDR2 FQNEAQ (reference sequence). This CDR3 is 13 amino acids long. The V end was cut by 7 bases, the J end by 6 bases, with 12 bases between. The CDR3 loop is CASTLREAGELFF. CDR3 DNA sequence: TGTGCCAGCACCCTAAGGGAGGCCGGGGAGCTGTTTTTT. The complete variable domain, with remaining parts taken from reference TRBV7-9 and TRBJ2-2, reads DTGVSQNPRHKITKRGQNVTFRCDPISEHNRLYWYRQTLGQGPEFLTYFQNEAQLEKSRLLSDRFSAERPKGSFSTLEIQRTEQGDSAMYLCASTLREAGELFFGEGSRLTVL.

A few counts support this clone. Other DNA sequences within the sample encode an identical CDR3. This chain joins TRBV10-3 and TRBJ2-5, with D maybe TRBD2 (6 bases). The CDR3 consists of 13 residues. Germline V gene lookup returns CDR1 ENHRY and CDR2 SYGVKD. The ends were cut back, 4 bases at V and 5 bases at J, with 11 bases in the middle. Written as DNA, the CDR3 is TGTGCCATCAGTGCCGGGGGTGGGGAGACCCAGTACTTC. This translates into CAISAGGGETQYF.

The J gene is TRBJ2-1, the V gene TRBV2; 10 bases are a match to TRBD2. The CDR3 length is 17 residues. The J segment lost 8 bases and the V segment lost 4 bases, leaving 14 bases of the junction unmatched. The germline gives CDR1 SNHLY, CDR2 FYNNEI. The chain's CDR3 is CASSGGSSGTSDDEQFF. For the CDR3, the DNA is TGTGCCAGCAGTGGGGGGAGTTCCGGGACTAGCGACGATGAGCAGTTCTTC.

This chain links TRBV2 with TRBJ2-1, with TRBD1 matching over 7 bases. V dropped 10 bases and J dropped 3; count of bases not matched to a gene: 12. There are 15 residues in the CDR3. Germline CDR1 and CDR2: SNHLY and FYNNEI. CDR3 nucleotides: TGTGCCACCCGGCGTGGGCAGGGGGACTACAATGAGCAGTTCTTC. As protein: CATRRGQGDYNEQFF.

This clone was recorded once. The CDR3 nucleotides read TGTGCCAGCAGCCGGTGGGAGAGTTCGGGGGAGCAGTACTTC. It is translated as CASSRWESSGEQYF. The chain is built from TRBV3-1 (or the pseudogene TRBV3-2) and TRBJ2-7; D might be TRBD2 (5 bases). This CDR3 region has 14 residues. Germline CDR1 reads LGHDT; CDR2 reads YNNKEL (reference sequence). The germline V and J ends were trimmed by 4 bases and 7 bases, with 17 bases remaining between them.

This chain uses TRBV27 with TRBJ2-7, with 10 bases identical to TRBD2. Germline V gene data show CDR1 as MNHEY and CDR2 as SMNVEV (reference sequence). The CDR3 extends over 16 amino acids. After removal of 6 bases from V and 2 bases from J, the junction contained 10 bases not matched to a gene. This CDR3 is CASRKAGTSDPYEQYF. CDR3 bases: TGTGCCAGCAGGAAGGCCGGGACTAGCGACCCCTACGAGCAGTACTTC.

The CDR3 loop reads CASSLGRLAGNEQFF. As DNA, the CDR3 is TGTGCCAGCAGCTTAGGCAGGCTAGCAGGCAATGAGCAGTTCTTC. The chain employs TRBV13 and TRBJ2-1, with a weak D call TRBD2 (5 bases). V dropped 0 bases and J dropped 6 bases, with 12 bases sitting between them. The CDR3 consists of 15 residues. Germline CDR1 reads PRHDT; CDR2 reads FYEKMQ (reference sequence).

The CDR3 protein is CATSRTAGDNEQFF. CDR3 nucleotide sequence: TGTGCCACCAGCAGGACAGCGGGAGACAATGAGCAGTTCTTC. The chain employs TRBV15 and TRBJ2-1; the match to TRBD2 covers 8 bases. The CDR3 spans 14 residues. In germline, CDR1 is LNHNV, CDR2 YYDKDF (reference sequence). Trimming cost V 3 bases and J 5 bases; bases outside gene matches: 3. Drawing the rest from reference TRBV15 and TRBJ2-1, the complete variable domain is DAMVIQNPRYQVTQFGKPVTLSCSQTLNHNVMYWYQQKSSQAPKLLFHYYDKDFNNEADTPDNFQSRRPNTSFCFLDIRSPGLGDTAMYLCATSRTAGDNEQFFGPGTRLTVL.

This clone showed up just once. The gene calls are TRBV5-4 and TRBJ1-2; the match to TRBD1 covers 9 bases. The germline gives CDR1 SGHNT, CDR2 YYREEE (reference sequence). The CDR3 is 13 residues long. After removal of 2 bases from V and 12 bases from J, the junction contained 8 bases not matched to a gene. Here the CDR3 DNA reads TGTGCCAGCAGCTTAGCCGGGACAGGGAGTGACACCTTC. Its translation: CASSLAGTGSDTF.